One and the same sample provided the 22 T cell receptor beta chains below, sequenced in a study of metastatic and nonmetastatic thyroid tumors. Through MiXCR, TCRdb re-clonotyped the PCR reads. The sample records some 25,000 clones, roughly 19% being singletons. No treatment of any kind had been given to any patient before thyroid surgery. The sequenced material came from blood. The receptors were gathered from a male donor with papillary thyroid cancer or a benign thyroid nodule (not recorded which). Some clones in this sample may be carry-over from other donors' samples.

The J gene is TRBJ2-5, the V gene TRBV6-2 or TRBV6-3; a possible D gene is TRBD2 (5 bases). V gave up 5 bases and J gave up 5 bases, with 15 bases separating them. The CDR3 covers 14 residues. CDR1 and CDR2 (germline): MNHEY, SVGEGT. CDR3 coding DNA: TGTGCCAGCAGTCAATTGGGCGGCGGGGAGACCCAGTACTTC. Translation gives CASSQLGGGETQYF.

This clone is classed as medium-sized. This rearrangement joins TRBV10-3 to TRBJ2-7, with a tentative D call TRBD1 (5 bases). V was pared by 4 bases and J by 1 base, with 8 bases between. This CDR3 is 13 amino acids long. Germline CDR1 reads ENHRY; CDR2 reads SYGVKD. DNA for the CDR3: TGTGCCATCAGTGGGGGCAGATCCTACGAGCAGTACTTC. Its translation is CAISGGRSYEQYF.

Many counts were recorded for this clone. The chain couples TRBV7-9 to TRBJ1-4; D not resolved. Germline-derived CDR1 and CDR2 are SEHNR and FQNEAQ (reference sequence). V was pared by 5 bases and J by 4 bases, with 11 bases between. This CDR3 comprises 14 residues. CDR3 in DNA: TGTGCCAGCAGCACCGACGGCGGTAATGAAAAACTGTTTTTT. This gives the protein CASSTDGGNEKLFF. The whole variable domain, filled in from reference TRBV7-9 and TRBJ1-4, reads DTGVSQNPRHKITKRGQNVTFRCDPISEHNRLYWYRQTLGQGPEFLTYFQNEAQLEKSRLLSDRFSAERPKGSFSTLEIQRTEQGDSAMYLCASSTDGGNEKLFFGSGTQLSVL.

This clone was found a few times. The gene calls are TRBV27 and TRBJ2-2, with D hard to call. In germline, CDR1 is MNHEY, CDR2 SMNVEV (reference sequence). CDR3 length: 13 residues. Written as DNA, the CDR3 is TGTGACTGCAATAAACAGAGCACCGGGGAGCTGTTTTTT. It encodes CDCNKQSTGELFF.

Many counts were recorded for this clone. The CDR3 spells CASSVRSMNTEAFF. CDR3 nucleotides: TGTGCCAGCAGCGTTCGATCCATGAACACTGAAGCTTTCTTT. J is TRBJ1-1 and V is TRBV9; D remains ambiguous. The V end was cut by 2 bases, the J end by 0 bases, with 8 bases between. CDR3 length: 14 amino acids. Germline loops: CDR1 SGDLS, CDR2 YYNGEE.

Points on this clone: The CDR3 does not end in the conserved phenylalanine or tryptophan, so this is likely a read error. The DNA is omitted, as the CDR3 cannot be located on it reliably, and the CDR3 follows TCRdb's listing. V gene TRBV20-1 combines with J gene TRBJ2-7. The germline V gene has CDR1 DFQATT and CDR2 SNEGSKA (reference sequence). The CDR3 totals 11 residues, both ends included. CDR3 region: CSARQSYEQYL.

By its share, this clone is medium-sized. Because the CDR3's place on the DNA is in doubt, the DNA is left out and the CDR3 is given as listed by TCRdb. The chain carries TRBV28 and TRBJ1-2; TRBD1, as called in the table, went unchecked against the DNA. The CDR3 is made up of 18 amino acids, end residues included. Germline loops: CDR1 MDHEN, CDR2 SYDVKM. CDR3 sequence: CASSLLGLSGQVGGGYTF.

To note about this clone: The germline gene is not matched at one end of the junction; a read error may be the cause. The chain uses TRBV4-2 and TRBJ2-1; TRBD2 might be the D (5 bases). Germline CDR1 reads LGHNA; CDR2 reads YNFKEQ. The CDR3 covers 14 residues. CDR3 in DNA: TGTGCCAGCATCCAACCCACGAGGGAGAATGAGCAGTTCTTC. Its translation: CASIQPTRENEQFF.

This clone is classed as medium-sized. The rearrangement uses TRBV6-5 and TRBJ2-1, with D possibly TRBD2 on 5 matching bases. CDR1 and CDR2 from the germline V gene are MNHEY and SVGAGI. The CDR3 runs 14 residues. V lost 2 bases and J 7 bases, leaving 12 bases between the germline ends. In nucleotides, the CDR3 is TGTGCCAGCAGTTACGGGGAGTTGAGGAATGAGCAGTTCTTC. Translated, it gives CASSYGELRNEQFF.

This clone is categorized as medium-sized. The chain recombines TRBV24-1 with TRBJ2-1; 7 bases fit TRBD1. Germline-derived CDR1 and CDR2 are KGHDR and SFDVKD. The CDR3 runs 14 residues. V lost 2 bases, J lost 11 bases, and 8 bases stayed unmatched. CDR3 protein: CATSDYLPGQKQFF. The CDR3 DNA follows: TGTGCCACCAGTGATTATCTACCGGGACAGAAGCAGTTCTTC.

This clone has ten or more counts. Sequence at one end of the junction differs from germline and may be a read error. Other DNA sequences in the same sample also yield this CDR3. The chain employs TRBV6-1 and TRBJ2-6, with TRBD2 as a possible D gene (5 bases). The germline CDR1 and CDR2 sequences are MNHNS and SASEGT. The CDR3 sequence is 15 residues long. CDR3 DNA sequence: TGTGTCAGCAGTTGCGGGCCAGCTGGGGCCAACGTCCTGACTTTC. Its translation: CVSSCGPAGANVLTF.

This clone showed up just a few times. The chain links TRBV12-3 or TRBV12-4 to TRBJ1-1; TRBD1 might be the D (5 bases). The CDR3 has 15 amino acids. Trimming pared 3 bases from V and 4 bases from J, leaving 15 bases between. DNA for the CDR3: TGTGCCAGCAGTTTTCGGGACGTAAGGCGCACTGAAGCTTTCTTT. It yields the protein CASSFRDVRRTEAFF.

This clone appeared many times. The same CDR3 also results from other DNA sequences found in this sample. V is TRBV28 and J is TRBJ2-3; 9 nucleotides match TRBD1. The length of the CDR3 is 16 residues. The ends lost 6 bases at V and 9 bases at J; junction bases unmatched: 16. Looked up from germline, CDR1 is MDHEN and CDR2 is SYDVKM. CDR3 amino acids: CASSTPGTGTADTQYF. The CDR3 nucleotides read TGTGCCAGCAGCACTCCCGGGACAGGGACCGCGGACACGCAGTATTTT. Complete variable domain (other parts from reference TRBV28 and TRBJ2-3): DVKVTQSSRYLVKRTGEKVFLECVQDMDHENMFWYRQDPGLGLRLIYFSYDVKMKEKGDIPEGYSVSREKKERFSLILESASTNQTSMYLCASSTPGTGTADTQYFGPGTRLTVL.

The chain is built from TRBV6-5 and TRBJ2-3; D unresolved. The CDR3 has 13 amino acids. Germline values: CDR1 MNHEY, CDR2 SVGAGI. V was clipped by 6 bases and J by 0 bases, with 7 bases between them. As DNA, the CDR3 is TGTGCCAGCAGCTTAGACAGCACAGATACGCAGTATTTT. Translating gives CASSLDSTDTQYF.

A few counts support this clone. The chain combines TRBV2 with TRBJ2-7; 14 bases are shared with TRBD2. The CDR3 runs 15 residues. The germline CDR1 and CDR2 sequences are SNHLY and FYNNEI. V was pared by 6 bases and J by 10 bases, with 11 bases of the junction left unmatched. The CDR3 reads CASRRPGLAGGDQYF. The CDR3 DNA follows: TGTGCCAGCAGGCGGCCTGGACTAGCGGGAGGCGATCAGTACTTC.

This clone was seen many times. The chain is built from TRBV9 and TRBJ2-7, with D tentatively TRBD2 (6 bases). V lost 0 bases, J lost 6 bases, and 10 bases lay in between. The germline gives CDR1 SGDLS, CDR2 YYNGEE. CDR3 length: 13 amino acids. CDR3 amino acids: CASSVALGGEQYF. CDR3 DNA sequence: TGTGCCAGCAGCGTAGCTTTGGGGGGCGAGCAGTACTTC.

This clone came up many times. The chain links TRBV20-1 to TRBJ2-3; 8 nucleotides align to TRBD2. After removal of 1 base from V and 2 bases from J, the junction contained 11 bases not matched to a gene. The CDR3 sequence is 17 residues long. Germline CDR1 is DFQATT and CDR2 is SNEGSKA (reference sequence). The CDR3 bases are TGCAGTGCTAGAGGAGGGATAGTAGCGGGACCCACAGATACGCAGTATTTT. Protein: CSARGGIVAGPTDTQYF.

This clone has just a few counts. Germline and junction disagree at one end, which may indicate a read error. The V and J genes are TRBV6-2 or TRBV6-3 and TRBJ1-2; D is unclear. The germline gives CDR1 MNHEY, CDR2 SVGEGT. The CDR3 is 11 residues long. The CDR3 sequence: CASSYSYGHAF. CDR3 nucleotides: TGTGCCAGCAGTTACTCCTATGGCCACGCCTTC.

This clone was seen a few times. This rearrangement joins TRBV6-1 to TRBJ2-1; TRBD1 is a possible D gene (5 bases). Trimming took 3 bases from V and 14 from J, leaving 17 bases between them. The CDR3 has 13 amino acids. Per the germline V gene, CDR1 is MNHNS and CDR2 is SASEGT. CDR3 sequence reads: CASSEGQAAMKFF. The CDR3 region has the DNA TGTGCCAGCAGTGAGGGGCAGGCTGCGATGAAGTTCTTC.

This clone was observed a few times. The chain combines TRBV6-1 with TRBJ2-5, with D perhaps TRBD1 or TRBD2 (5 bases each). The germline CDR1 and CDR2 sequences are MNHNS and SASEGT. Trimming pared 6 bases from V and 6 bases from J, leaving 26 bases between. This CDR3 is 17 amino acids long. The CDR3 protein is CASSLAPSWSMGQTQYF. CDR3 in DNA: TGTGCCAGCAGCCTTGCGCCTAGCTGGAGTATGGGACAGACCCAGTACTTC.

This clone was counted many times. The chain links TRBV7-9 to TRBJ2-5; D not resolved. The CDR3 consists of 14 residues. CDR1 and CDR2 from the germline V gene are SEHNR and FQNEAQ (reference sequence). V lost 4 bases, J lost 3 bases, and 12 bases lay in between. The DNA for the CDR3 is TGTGCCAGCAGCTCAGGAGTAACTGAAGAGACCCAGTACTTC. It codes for CASSSGVTEETQYF.

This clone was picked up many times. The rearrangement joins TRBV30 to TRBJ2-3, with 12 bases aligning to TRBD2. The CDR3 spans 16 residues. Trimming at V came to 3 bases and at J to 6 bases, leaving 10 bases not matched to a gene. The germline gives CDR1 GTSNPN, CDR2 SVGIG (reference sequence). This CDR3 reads CAWRGALAGGRDTQYF. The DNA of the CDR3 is TGTGCCTGGAGAGGTGCGCTAGCGGGAGGGAGGGATACGCAGTATTTT.